These T cell receptor beta chains were read from a single sample in a study of type 1 regulatory T cells. TCRdb analysed the reads with MiXCR anew, one entry per CDR3 protein. The sample carries more than 3,000 distinct CDR3 sequences, more than 6.5% recorded once. These receptors' antigens are unknown. The sequencing input was cultured T cells, either the whole culture or a sorted T cell fraction (not recorded which). The receptors derive from a human donor in good health. CDR3s include the opening cysteine and the closing phenylalanine or tryptophan. The order of the fields is J gene, V gene, clone size, CDR3 protein. Expanded clones get a size class; other rows say once, few or many, or leave the size out.

TRBJ1-1 TRBV7-2 medium-sized CASNRDRGTEAFF
TRBJ1-5 TRBV15 medium-sized CATSRDRQGVNQPQHF
TRBJ2-5 TRBV12-3/TRBV12-4 many CASSFGLQETQYF
TRBJ1-6 TRBV7-2 medium-sized CASSLDPAWSYNSPLHF
TRBJ2-1 TRBV6-1 . CASRLAGEHSEQFF
TRBJ2-1 TRBV19 . CATTPVRGARGEQFF
TRBJ1-4 TRBV11-2 medium-sized CASSPTTGKNEKLFF
TRBJ1-2 TRBV15 medium-sized CATSRDRRTGYTF
TRBJ1-1 TRBV20-1 medium-sized CSADAGAGNTEAFF
TRBJ2-7 TRBV5-4 medium-sized CASSYLSYEQYF
TRBJ1-2 TRBV20-1 medium-sized CSAPDKSGYTF
TRBJ2-1 TRBV4-1 medium-sized CASSQVDLGLAVNEQFF
TRBJ2-7 TRBV20-1 medium-sized CSARNLAGPYEQYF
TRBJ2-5 TRBV4-1 medium-sized CASSQDWREAFAGTQYF
TRBJ1-4 TRBV20-1 medium-sized CSAYEEKLFF
TRBJ2-5 TRBV5-4 medium-sized CASSALDGQETQYF
TRBJ2-2 TRBV7-3 medium-sized CASSLNRAGGELFF
TRBJ2-7 TRBV5-1 medium-sized CASSLEDLPNYEQYF
TRBJ2-7 TRBV2 medium-sized CASSRDRTYEQYF
TRBJ2-5 TRBV2 medium-sized CASSEVRGSEGTQYF
TRBJ2-3 TRBV6-2/TRBV6-3 medium-sized CASRRSGATDTQYF
TRBJ1-5 TRBV3-1 medium-sized CASSSATGSNQPQHF
TRBJ2-7 TRBV4-3 medium-sized CASSLSWAGGNEQYF
TRBJ2-7 TRBV6-1 medium-sized CASRGDNSYEQYF
TRBJ2-2 TRBV30 medium-sized CACQKGAFTGELFF
TRBJ2-3 TRBV19 medium-sized CASNVAGGPDTQYF
TRBJ2-2 TRBV3-1 medium-sized CASSQWAGETGELFF
TRBJ1-1 TRBV7-2 medium-sized CASTKLGGLAFF
TRBJ2-1 TRBV5-1 medium-sized CASSGTGGSLEQFF
TRBJ2-3 TRBV19 medium-sized CASSPGTSGTDTQYF
TRBJ2-2 TRBV5-1 medium-sized CASRRTSGSKVGELFF
TRBJ2-5 TRBV5-1 medium-sized CASSLGAGKETQYF
TRBJ1-3 TRBV30 . CAWRQQGAYRNTIYF
TRBJ2-3 TRBV5-1 large CASSLASQPTDTQYF
TRBJ2-7 TRBV7-2 medium-sized CASSLTSGRWDEQYF
TRBJ2-5 TRBV7-3 medium-sized CASSPFGLKEETQYF
TRBJ1-5 TRBV20-1 medium-sized CSARGRVGQPQHF
TRBJ2-7 TRBV20-1 medium-sized CSASNPLLHPYEQYF
TRBJ1-1 TRBV5-5 many CASSLATGNTEAFF
TRBJ1-5 TRBV19 medium-sized CASSGIGTDIYRQPQHF
TRBJ2-5 TRBV29-1 medium-sized CSAGKETQYF
TRBJ2-3 TRBV5-1 medium-sized CASSPRWGSGTSGRSTDTQYF
TRBJ2-1 TRBV4-3 medium-sized CASSQDVRETRNEQFF
TRBJ2-2 TRBV7-9 medium-sized CASSFPGSASTGELFF
TRBJ2-1 TRBV7-9 medium-sized CASRGWGDPSYNEQFF
TRBJ2-1 TRBV12-3/TRBV12-4 medium-sized CASSALAGGGEQFF
TRBJ2-1 TRBV19 many CASSREVREGPRNEQFF
TRBJ2-3 TRBV6-5 medium-sized CASRAGGVPDTQYF
TRBJ1-2 TRBV6-1 medium-sized CASRAEPPSYGYTF
TRBJ2-7 TRBV14 medium-sized CASSQQLAGGPGEQYF
TRBJ1-1 TRBV19 many CASTSPGRANTEAFF
TRBJ2-7 TRBV20-1 medium-sized CSAQVGAGYEQYF
TRBJ2-1 TRBV9 medium-sized CASSWGWGSYNEQFF
TRBJ1-1 TRBV3-1 medium-sized CASSRQGSEAFF
TRBJ2-5 TRBV11-2 medium-sized CASSQTAGLQETQYF
TRBJ2-7 TRBV7-8 medium-sized CASSAGDRGNYEQYF
TRBJ2-4 TRBV20-1 medium-sized CSASLAERAWAKNIQYF
TRBJ2-7 TRBV5-1 medium-sized CASSQQGQGSAGPYEQYF
TRBJ1-1 TRBV3-1 large CASSQGTPGRMNTEAFF
TRBJ2-7 TRBV7-8 . CVSSLEGRSRYEQYF